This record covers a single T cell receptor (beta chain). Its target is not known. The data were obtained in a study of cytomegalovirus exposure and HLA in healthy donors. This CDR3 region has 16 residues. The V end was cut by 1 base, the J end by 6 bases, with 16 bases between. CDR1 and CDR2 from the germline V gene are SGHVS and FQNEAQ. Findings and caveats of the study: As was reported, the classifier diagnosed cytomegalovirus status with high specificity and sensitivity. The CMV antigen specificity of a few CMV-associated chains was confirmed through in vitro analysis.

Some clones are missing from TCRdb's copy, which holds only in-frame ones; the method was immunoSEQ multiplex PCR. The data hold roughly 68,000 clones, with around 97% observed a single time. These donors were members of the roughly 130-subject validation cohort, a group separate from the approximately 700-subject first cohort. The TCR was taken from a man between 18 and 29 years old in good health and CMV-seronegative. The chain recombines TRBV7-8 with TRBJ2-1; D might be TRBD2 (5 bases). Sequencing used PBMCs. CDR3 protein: CASSLDYLLAGNEQFF. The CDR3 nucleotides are TGTGCCAGCAGCTTAGACTATCTGCTAGCTGGCAATGAGCAGTTCTTC.